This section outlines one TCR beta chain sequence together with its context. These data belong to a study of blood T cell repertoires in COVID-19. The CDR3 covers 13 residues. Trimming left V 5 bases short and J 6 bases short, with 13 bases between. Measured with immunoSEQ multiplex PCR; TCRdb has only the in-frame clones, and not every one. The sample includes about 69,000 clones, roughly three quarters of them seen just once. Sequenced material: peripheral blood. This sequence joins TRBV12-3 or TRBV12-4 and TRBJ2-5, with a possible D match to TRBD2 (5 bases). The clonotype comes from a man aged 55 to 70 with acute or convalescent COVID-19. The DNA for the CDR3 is TGTGCCAGCAGTCCCGAGGGCCTTAAGACCCAGTACTTC. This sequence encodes CASSPEGLKTQYF.